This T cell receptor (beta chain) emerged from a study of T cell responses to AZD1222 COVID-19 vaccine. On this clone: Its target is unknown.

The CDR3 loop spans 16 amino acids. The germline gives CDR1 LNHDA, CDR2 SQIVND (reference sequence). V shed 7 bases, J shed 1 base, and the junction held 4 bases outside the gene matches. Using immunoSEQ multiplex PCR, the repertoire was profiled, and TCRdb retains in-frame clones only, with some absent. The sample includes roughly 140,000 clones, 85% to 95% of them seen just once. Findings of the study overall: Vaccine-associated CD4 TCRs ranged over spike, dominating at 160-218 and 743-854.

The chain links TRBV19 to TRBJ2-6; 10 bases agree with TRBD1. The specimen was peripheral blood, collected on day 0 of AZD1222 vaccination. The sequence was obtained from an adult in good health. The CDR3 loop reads CASKGQGYSGANVLTF. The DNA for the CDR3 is TGTGCCAGTAAGGGACAGGGGTATTCTGGGGCCAACGTCCTGACTTTC.